This TCR beta chain was sequenced for a study of T-cell reconstitution after alpha-beta-depleted transplantation in children. With respect to this clonotype: The antigen is undetermined.

As it was prepared, the TCRbeta library received unique molecular identifiers. TCRdb ran MiXCR on the PCR reads and lists one entry per CDR3 protein. Found here are some 550,000 distinct CDR3 sequences, about 23% of them singletons; the top ten hold 12% to 15%. Study-wide results and limits: At the one-year point after transplant, T-cell counts and TCRbeta diversity were found to come mostly from T cells that had been newly produced. As was reported, about two months after transplant, alpha-beta T cells came from several hundred expanded graft clones. Elevated TCRbeta diversity at day 60 was traced, in some patients, to surviving recipient T cells and thymic progenitors.

There are 17 residues in the CDR3. The germline gives CDR1 LNHNV, CDR2 YYDKDF (reference sequence). V dropped 1 base and J dropped 3 bases, with 17 bases sitting between them. The chain has TRBV15 and TRBJ2-3; D perhaps matches TRBD2 (6 bases). The source of this sequence is a boy under two years old who had a stem cell transplant for acute myeloid leukemia, so the T cells may come from the graft donor. This sample comprised PBMCs, mostly from graft donor cells, obtained 360 days after TCRalphabeta/CD19-depleted stem cell transplant. This CDR3 reads CATSRGSVGGGTDTQYF. CDR3 bases: TGTGCCACCAGCAGAGGTTCTGTGGGGGGTGGTACAGATACGCAGTATTTT. Full variable domain (remainder filled in from reference TRBV15 and TRBJ2-3): DAMVIQNPRYQVTQFGKPVTLSCSQTLNHNVMYWYQQKSSQAPKLLFHYYDKDFNNEADTPDNFQSRRPNTSFCFLDIRSPGLGDTAMYLCATSRGSVGGGTDTQYFGPGTRLTVL.